This T cell receptor (beta chain) was found in a study of cytomegalovirus exposure and HLA in healthy donors. PCR involved 60 Vbeta and 13 Jbeta primers. Method: immunoSEQ multiplex PCR; TCRdb's copy keeps in-frame clones and lacks some. The table includes 140,000 or so clones, roughly 72% detected once. What was sequenced was PBMCs. This receptor was obtained from a man aged 35-49 years in good health and CMV-seronegative.

CDR3: CASSRQGGETQYF. CDR3 nucleotides: TGTGCCAGCAGCCGGCAGGGAGGAGAGACCCAGTACTTC. The rearrangement joins TRBV4-2 to TRBJ2-5; D possibly corresponds to TRBD2 (6 bases). Trimming removed 4 bases at V and 4 bases at J, with 10 bases between. The CDR3 consists of 13 residues. From germline, CDR1 is LGHNA and CDR2 YNFKEQ.